This TCR beta chain derives from a study of T cells in localized non-small cell lung cancer. Libraries were prepared by immunoSEQ multiplex PCR; TCRdb keeps only in-frame clonotypes and omits some of them. The sample holds 20,000 to 30,000 clones; roughly nine tenths are singletons and the top ten take 1.1%. There are 17 residues in the CDR3. From germline, CDR1 is KGHSH and CDR2 LQKENI. V shed 1 base and J shed 7 bases, with 20 bases lying between them. Whole-study findings and limits: A median about 54 of the top 100 tumor clones appeared in adjacent lung. Heterogeneity remains possible, as sequencing covered one tumor region only.

Comments on this clone: The antigen is not known.

This TCR was sampled from a woman aged 35-70 years with stage I lung adenocarcinoma. The sample consisted of peripheral blood, taken before any cancer treatment. The J gene is TRBJ1-3, the V gene TRBV18; D gene uncertain. CDR3 residues: CASSPRSGNLGGNTIYF. In DNA, the CDR3 is TGTGCCAGCTCACCACGATCGGGGAATCTTGGCGGGAACACCATATATTTT.